This T cell receptor beta chain was observed in a study of tumor-infiltrating lymphocytes in primary liver carcinoma. Study information: Those enrolled were patients of both sexes, who were aged 30 to 69 years. Samples returned roughly 3.5 to 7.13 million productive TCRbeta reads each. Read depth did not differ significantly between tissue types.

Overall study results and limits: Among the pair types, tumor region pairs showed more overlap than tumor-adjacent and tumor-blood pairs.

From around 500 ng of total RNA, TCR beta-specific cDNA was reverse-transcribed using a constant-region primer. Slightly modified ARM-PCR with three nested multiplex PCR rounds yielded TCR beta libraries. It was with TRBV1-TRBV30 forward primers and a C-beta reverse primer that the first two PCR rounds were run, at around 9 cycles each. TCRdb re-called the multiplex PCR reads with MiXCR, one entry per CDR3 protein. Of roughly 91,000 distinct CDR3 sequences in the sample, roughly 69% are singletons; the top ten hold around 8.8%. Unsorted bulk tissue (about 19-33 mg) underwent RNA and DNA co-extraction. Each of the tumor samples contained in excess of 75% viable tumor cells. The CDR3 length is 13 residues. V was trimmed by 5 bases and J by 15 bases, leaving 17 bases between them. The germline gives CDR1 SGHAT, CDR2 FQNNGV. A word on this clonotype: Its antigen is unknown.

The receptor's source is a woman aged 55 to 70 with primary liver carcinoma and hepatitis B virus infection. Specimen: liver tumor tissue from sampling region 5. Subset: tumor region T5, tumor centre. This chain connects TRBV11-2 to TRBJ1-6; D uncertain. The CDR3 coding sequence is TGTGCCAGCAGCCTCCCTTTTGGTACACACCTCCACTTT. It encodes CASSLPFGTHLHF. Full variable domain (remainder filled in from reference TRBV11-2 and TRBJ1-6): EAGVAQSPRYKIIEKRQSVAFWCNPISGHATLYWYQQILGQGPKLLIQFQNNGVVDDSQLPKDRFSAERLKGVDSTLKIQPAKLEDSAVYLCASSLPFGTHLHFGNGTRLTVT.